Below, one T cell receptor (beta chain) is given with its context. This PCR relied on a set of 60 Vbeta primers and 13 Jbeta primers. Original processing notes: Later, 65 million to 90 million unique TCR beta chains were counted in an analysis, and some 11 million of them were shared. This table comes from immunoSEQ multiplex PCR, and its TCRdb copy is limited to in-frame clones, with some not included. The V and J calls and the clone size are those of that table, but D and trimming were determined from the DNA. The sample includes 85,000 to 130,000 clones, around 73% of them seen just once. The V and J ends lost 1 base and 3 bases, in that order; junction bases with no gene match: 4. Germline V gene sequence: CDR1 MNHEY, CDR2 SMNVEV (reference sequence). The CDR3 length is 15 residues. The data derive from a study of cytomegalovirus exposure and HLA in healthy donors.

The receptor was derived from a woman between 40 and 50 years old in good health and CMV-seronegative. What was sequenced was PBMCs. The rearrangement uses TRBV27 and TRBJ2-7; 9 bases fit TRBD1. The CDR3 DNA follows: TGTGCCAGCAGTTTATTGAGGGACAGGGTCTACGAGCAGTACTTC. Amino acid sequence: CASSLLRDRVYEQYF.